This T cell receptor beta chain comes out of a study of control samples from healthy donors and cancer patients (dated by TCRdb to 2020 to 2021). The library was made by the immunoSEQ multiplex PCR assay. TCRdb provides this immuneACCESS table in a form limited to in-frame rearrangements. Some clones are lacking; in checked studies, under half of them reflect an unresolved V gene, and why the rest are absent is not known. A total of 130,000 or so clones appear in this sample, over 75% of them only once. The biggest ten clones account for about 2.5% of the sample. A remark on this clone: Which antigen it targets is not known. Within one base of it there is no much larger clone, and no base qualities were kept.

V trim: 3 bases; J trim: 5 bases; unmatched bases: 8. The CDR3 goes from the cysteine to the phenylalanine over 14 residues. The read is trimmed to its CDR3 DNA, 42 bases read in frame from base 1. CDR1 and CDR2 (SQVTM, ANQGSEA) derive from the germline V gene. This chain is built from TRBV29-1 and TRBJ1-2, with 8 junctional bases fitting TRBD1. This clonotype was obtained from a man in his forties in good health. The specimen was blood. The DNA sequence is as follows: TGCAGCGTTGACGTAGGACAGGGCCGGTATGGCTACACCTTC. This is translated as CSVDVGQGRYGYTF.